The clone carrying this T cell receptor beta chain was detected once. This entry is derived from a study of T cells in Graves' hyperthyroidism and ophthalmopathy. This CDR3 contains 12 residues. The ends were cut back, 2 bases at V and 10 bases at J, with 11 bases in the middle. Researchers amplified the TCR beta CDR3 regions from RNA transcripts. Using the HTBI primer set, a first-round RT-PCR was run on the TCR CDR3. From the multiplex PCR reads, TCRdb called clonotypes with MiXCR, one entry per CDR3 protein. The sample contains fewer than 900,000 distinct CDR3 sequences, around 15% of which appear only once.

V usage is TRBV12-3 or TRBV12-4 and J usage is TRBJ1-1; D is unresolved. Sequencing used blood. The sequence came from a man aged 18 to 35 with Graves' hyperthyroidism. DNA of the CDR3: TGTGCCAGCAGTTTATTGCCACTAGGAGCTTTCTTT. The encoded protein is CASSLLPLGAFF.